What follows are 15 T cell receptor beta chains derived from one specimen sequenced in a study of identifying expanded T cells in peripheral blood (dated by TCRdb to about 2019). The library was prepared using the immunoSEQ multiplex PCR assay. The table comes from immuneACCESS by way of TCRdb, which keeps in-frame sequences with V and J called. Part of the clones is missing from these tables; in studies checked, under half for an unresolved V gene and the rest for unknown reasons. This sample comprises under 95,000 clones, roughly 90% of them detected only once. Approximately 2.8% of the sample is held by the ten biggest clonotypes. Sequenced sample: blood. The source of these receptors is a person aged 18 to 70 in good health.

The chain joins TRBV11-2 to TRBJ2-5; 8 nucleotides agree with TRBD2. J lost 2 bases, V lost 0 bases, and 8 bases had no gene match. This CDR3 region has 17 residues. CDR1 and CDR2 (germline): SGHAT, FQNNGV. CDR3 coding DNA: TGTGCCAGCAGCTTAGATCGGATTGCGGGGGGACAAGAGACCCAGTACTTC. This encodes CASSLDRIAGGQETQYF.

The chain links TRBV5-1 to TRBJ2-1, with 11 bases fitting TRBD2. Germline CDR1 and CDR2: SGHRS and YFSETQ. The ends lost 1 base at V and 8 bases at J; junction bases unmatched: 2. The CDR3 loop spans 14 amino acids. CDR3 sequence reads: CASSLTSGSYEQFF. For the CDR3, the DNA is TGCGCCAGCAGCTTGACTAGCGGGAGCTATGAGCAGTTCTTC.

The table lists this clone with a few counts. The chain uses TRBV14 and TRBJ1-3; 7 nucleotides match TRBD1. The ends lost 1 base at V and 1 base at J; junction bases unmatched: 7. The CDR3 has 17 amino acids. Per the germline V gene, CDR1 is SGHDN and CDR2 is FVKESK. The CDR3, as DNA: TGTGCCAGCAGCCAAGTGGGACAGAAGAGGTCTGGAAACACCATATATTTT. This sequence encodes CASSQVGQKRSGNTIYF.

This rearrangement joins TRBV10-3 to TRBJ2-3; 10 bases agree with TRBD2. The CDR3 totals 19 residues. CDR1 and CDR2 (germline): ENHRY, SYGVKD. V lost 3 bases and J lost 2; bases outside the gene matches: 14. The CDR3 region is CAISEVSGGLAEFTDTQYF. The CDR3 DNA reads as TGTGCCATCAGTGAAGTAAGTGGAGGACTAGCGGAATTCACAGATACGCAGTATTTT.

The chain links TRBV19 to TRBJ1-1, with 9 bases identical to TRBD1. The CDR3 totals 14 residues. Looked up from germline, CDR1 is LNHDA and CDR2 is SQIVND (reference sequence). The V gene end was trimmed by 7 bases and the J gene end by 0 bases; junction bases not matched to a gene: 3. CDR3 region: CASKTGGMNTEAFF. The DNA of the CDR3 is TGTGCCAGTAAGACAGGGGGGATGAACACTGAAGCTTTCTTT.

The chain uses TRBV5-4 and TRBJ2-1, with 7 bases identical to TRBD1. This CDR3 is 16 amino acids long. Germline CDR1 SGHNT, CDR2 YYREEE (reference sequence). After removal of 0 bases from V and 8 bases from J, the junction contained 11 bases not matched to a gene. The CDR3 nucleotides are TGTGCCAGCAGCTTGGGACAGGGTATATCTAGGGATGAGCAGTTCTTC. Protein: CASSLGQGISRDEQFF.

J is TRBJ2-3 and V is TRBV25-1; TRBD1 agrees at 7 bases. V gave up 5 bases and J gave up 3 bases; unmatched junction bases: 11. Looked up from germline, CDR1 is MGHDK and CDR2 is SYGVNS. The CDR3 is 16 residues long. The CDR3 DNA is TGTGCCAGCAGTCAGCTTACGGGACAGCCAACAGATACGCAGTATTTT. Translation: CASSQLTGQPTDTQYF.

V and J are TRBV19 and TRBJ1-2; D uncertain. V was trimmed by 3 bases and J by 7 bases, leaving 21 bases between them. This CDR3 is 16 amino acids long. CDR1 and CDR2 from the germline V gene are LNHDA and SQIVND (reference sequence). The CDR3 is CASSIERASRGSGYTF. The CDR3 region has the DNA TGTGCCAGTAGTATCGAGCGGGCCAGCCGGGGTAGTGGCTACACCTTC.

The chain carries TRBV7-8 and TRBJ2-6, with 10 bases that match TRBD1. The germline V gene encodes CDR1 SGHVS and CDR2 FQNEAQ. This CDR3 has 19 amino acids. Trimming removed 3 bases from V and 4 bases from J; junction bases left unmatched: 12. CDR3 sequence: CASSFSLTGGSTGANVLTF. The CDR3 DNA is TGTGCCAGCAGCTTTTCACTGACAGGGGGCTCGACGGGGGCCAACGTCCTGACTTTC.

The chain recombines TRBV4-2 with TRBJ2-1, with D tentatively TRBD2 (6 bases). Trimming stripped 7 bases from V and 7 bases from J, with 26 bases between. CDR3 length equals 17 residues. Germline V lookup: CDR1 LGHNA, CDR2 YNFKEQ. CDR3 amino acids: CASTRKGGWTPGNEQFF. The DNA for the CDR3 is TGTGCCAGCACCCGAAAAGGAGGGTGGACACCGGGGAATGAGCAGTTCTTC.

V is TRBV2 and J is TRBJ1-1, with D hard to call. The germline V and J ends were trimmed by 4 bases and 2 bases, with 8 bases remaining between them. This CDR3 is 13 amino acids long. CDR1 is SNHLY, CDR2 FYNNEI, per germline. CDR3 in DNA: TGTGCCAGCAGTGGCGACGTCAACACTGAAGCTTTCTTT. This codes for CASSGDVNTEAFF.

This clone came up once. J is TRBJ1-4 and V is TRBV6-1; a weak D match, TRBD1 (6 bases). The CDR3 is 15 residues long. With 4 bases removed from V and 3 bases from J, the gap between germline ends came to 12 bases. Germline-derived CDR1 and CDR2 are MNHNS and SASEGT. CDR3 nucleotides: TGTGCCAGCAGTGGAATGCGGACAGCTAATGAAAAACTGTTTTTT. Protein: CASSGMRTANEKLFF.

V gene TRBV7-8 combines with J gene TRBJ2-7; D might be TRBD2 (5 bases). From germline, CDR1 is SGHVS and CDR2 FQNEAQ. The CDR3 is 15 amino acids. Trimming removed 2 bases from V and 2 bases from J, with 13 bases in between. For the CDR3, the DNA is TGTGCCAGCAGCTTAATGTCGGGAATGACCTACGAGCAGTACTTC. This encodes CASSLMSGMTYEQYF.

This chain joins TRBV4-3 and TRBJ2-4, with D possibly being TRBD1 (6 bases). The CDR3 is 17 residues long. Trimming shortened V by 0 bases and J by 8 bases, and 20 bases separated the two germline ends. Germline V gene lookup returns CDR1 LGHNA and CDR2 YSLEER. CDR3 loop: CASSQDSGPGQLHIQYF. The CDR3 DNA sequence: TGCGCCAGCAGCCAAGATTCTGGCCCAGGACAGCTTCACATTCAGTACTTC.

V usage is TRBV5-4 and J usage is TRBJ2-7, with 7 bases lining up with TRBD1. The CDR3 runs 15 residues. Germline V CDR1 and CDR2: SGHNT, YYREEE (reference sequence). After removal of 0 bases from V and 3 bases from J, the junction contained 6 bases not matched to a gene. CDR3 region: CASSLGGQVFYEQYF. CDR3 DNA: TGTGCCAGCAGCTTGGGCGGACAGGTATTCTACGAGCAGTACTTC.